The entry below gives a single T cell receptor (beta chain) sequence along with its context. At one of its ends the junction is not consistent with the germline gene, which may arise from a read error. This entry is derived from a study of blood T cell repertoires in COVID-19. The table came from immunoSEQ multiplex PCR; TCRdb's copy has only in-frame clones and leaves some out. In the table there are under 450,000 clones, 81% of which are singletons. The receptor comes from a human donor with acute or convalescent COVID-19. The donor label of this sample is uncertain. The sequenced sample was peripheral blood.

The CDR3 here is CASSPLDYSEQFF. For the CDR3, the DNA is TGTGCCAGCTCACCCCTAGACTACAGTGAGCAGTTCTTC. The gene calls are TRBV18 and TRBJ2-1; tentatively, D is TRBD2 (5 bases). The germline gives CDR1 KGHSH, CDR2 LQKENI. This CDR3 has 13 residues.